The clone carrying this T cell receptor beta chain was seen more than once but under ten times. Its antigen is not identified. The data originate from a study of identical twins. Study observations and caveats: Fewer insertions marked abundant cord blood beta clonotypes; young adult naive trended weakly, memory not at all. Model-predicted out-of-frame TCR alpha sharing fell below observed values in monozygotic twins.

TCRdb independently ran MiXCR on the 5' RACE reads; one entry per CDR3 protein. In the table there are roughly 1,500,000 distinct CDR3 sequences, less than 40% of which are singletons. CDR1 and CDR2 (germline): LGHDT, YNNKEL (reference sequence). CDR3 length equals 18 residues. Between the trimmed V and J ends, which lost 0 bases and 0 bases, there was a span of 15 bases. The chain carries TRBV3-1 and TRBJ2-1; D is uncertain. Material: cord blood. The sequence derives from a newborn girl in good health. The chain's CDR3 is CASSQDHQLRVSYNEQFF. CDR3 sequence (DNA): TGTGCCAGCAGCCAAGATCACCAACTGAGAGTCTCCTACAATGAGCAGTTCTTC.